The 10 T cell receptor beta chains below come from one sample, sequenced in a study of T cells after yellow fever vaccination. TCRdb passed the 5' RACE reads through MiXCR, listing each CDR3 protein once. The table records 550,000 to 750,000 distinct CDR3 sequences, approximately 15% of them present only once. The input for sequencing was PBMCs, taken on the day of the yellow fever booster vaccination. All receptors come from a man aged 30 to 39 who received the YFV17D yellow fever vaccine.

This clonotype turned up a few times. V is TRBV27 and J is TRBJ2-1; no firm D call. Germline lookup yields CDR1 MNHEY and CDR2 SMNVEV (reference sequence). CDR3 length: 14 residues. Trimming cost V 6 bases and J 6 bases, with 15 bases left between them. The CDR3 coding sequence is TGTGCCAGCAGCCCCCGCGGACCCGTCAATGAGCAGTTCTTC. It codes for CASSPRGPVNEQFF.

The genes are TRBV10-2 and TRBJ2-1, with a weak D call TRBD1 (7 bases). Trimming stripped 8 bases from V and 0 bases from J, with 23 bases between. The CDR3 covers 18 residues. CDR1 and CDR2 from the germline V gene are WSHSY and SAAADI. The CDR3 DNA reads TGCGCCAGCCTGTCCAGGGGGGTGGGGAGACACTCCTACAATGAGCAGTTCTTC. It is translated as CASLSRGVGRHSYNEQFF.

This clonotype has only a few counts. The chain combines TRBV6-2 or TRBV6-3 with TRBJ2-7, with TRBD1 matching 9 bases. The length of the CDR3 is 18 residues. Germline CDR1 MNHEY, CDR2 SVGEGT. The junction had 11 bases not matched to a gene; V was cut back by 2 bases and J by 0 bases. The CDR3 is CASSYDRYRGPSSYEQYF. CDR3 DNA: TGTGCCAGCAGTTACGACCGCTACAGGGGGCCGAGCTCCTACGAGCAGTACTTC.

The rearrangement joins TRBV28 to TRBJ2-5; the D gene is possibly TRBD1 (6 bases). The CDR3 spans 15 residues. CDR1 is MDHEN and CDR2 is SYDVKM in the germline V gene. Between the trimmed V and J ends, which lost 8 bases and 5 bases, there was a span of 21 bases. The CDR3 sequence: CASEGDGGPSETQYF. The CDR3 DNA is TGTGCCAGCGAGGGGGATGGCGGACCCTCGGAGACCCAGTACTTC.

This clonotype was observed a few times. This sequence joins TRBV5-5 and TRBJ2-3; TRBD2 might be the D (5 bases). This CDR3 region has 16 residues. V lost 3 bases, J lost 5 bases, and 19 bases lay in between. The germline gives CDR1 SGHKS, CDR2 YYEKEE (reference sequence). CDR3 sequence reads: CASSSSSGIRRDTQYF. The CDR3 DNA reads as TGTGCCAGCAGCTCTAGCTCGGGAATTAGAAGAGATACGCAGTATTTT.

The CDR3 nucleotides are TGTGCCAGCAGTTACGGGGACAGGAATGAGCAGTTCTTC. It is translated as CASSYGDRNEQFF. This chain links TRBV27 with TRBJ2-1, with TRBD1 matching 8 bases. Losses at the gene ends were 4 bases for V and 7 bases for J; bases not matched to a gene: 3. Germline values: CDR1 MNHEY, CDR2 SMNVEV (reference sequence). The CDR3 totals 13 residues.

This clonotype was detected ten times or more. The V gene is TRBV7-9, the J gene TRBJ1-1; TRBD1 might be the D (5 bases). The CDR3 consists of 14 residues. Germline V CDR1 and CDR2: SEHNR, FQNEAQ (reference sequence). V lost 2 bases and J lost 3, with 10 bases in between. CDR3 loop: CASSLRDGDTEAFF. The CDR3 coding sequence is TGTGCCAGCAGCTTAAGGGACGGCGACACTGAAGCTTTCTTT.

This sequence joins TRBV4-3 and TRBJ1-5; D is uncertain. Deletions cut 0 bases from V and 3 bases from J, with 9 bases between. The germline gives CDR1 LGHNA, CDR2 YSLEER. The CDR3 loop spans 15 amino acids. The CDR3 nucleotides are TGCGCCAGCAGCCAAGAAGCCAGCTCCAATCAGCCCCAGCATTTT. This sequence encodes CASSQEASSNQPQHF.

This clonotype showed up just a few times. CDR3 region: CASSSQKRERVTQYF. As DNA, the CDR3 is TGTGCCAGCAGTTCCCAGAAGCGGGAGAGGGTGACCCAGTACTTC. The chain combines TRBV6-2 or TRBV6-3 with TRBJ2-5, with 8 nucleotides matching TRBD2. The CDR3 runs to 15 residues. V shed 4 bases, J shed 7 bases, and the junction held 11 bases outside the gene matches. The germline CDR1 and CDR2 sequences are MNHEY and SVGEGT.

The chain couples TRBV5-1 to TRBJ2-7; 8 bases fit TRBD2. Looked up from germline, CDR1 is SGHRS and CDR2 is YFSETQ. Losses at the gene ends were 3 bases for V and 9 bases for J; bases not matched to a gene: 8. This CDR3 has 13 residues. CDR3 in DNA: TGCGCCAGCAGCTCCCCGGGGGGGGAGGTGCAGTACTTC. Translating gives CASSSPGGEVQYF.